This is a list of T cell receptor beta chains from one sample in a study of T cell responses to AZD1222 COVID-19 vaccine. Repertoires were generated with immunoSEQ multiplex PCR, while TCRdb's copy carries only in-frame clones and drops some. The data contain 100,000 to 150,000 clones, roughly 90% of them singletons. The sample consisted of peripheral blood, taken on day 0 of AZD1222 vaccination. These receptors came from an adult in good health. Each CDR3 is given with its conserved first and last residue. Each record gives: V gene, clone size, CDR3 length, D gene, J gene, CDR3 protein, CDR3 DNA. A D gene is named only where the DNA matches it firmly. A clone size is listed for some rows: how often the clone was seen (once, few, many), or a class if it is expanded.

TRBV3-1/TRBV3-2	NA	15	NA	TRBJ2-1	CASSQLGGGHNEQFF	TGTGCCAGCAGCCAACTAGGGGGGGGTCACAATGAGCAGTTCTTC
TRBV30	NA	14	NA	TRBJ2-2	CAWSGLVGTGELFF	TGTGCCTGGAGTGGACTAGTCGGGACCGGGGAGCTGTTTTTT
TRBV2	NA	14	NA	TRBJ1-5	CASSEVQINQPQHF	TGTGCCAGCAGTGAAGTGCAGATCAATCAGCCCCAGCATTTT
TRBV9	many	14	NA	TRBJ2-3	CASSPSTGTDTQYF	TGTGCCAGCAGCCCTTCGACAGGCACAGATACGCAGTATTTT
TRBV19	NA	15	NA	TRBJ1-5	CASSIDLGSNQPQHF	TGTGCCAGTAGTATAGATCTGGGGAGCAATCAGCCCCAGCATTTT
TRBV2	NA	13	NA	TRBJ1-5	CASSSYRDQPQHF	TGTGCCAGCAGTAGTTACAGGGACCAGCCCCAGCATTTT
TRBV7-9	once	14	TRBD1	TRBJ1-1	CASSRGQGEPEAFF	TGTGCCAGCAGCCGGGGACAGGGGGAGCCTGAAGCTTTCTTT
TRBV12-5	NA	15	NA	TRBJ1-1	CASGLAPRQNTEAFF	TGTGCTAGTGGTTTGGCACCGCGACAGAACACTGAAGCTTTCTTT
TRBV19	NA	14	NA	TRBJ1-5	CASSIRGAVQPQHF	TGTGCCAGTAGTATCCGAGGGGCCGTGCAGCCCCAGCATTTT
TRBV30	NA	11	NA	TRBJ1-1	CGGTWRTEAFF	TGTGGGGGGACTTGGCGGACTGAAGCTTTCTTT
TRBV30	NA	16	TRBD1	TRBJ1-1	CAWRGTGNNGNTEAFF	TGTGCCTGGAGAGGGACAGGGAATAATGGGAACACTGAAGCTTTCTTT
TRBV6-5	NA	14	NA	TRBJ2-5	CASSDWGARETQYF	TGTGCCAGCAGCGATTGGGGGGCAAGGGAGACCCAGTACTTC
TRBV6-5	NA	15	TRBD1	TRBJ1-4	CASSYGQGRGEKLFF	TGTGCCAGCAGTTATGGACAGGGGAGGGGTGAAAAACTGTTTTTT
TRBV7-9	NA	16	NA	TRBJ1-1	CASSYPDGPGNTEAFF	TGTGCCAGCAGCTATCCAGACGGTCCCGGGAACACTGAAGCTTTCTTT
TRBV7-2	NA	15	TRBD1	TRBJ2-3	CASSLVRGQTDTQYF	TGTGCCAGCAGCTTAGTACGGGGACAGACAGATACGCAGTATTTT
TRBV7-9	NA	17	NA	TRBJ1-1	CASSPLGGPVLDTEAFF	TGTGCCAGCAGTCCCCTGGGGGGCCCGGTGTTGGACACTGAAGCTTTCTTT
TRBV19	few	14	NA	TRBJ1-1	CASSVTVSNTEAFF	TGTGCCAGTAGTGTGACAGTATCGAACACTGAAGCTTTCTTT
TRBV7-8	once	12	NA	TRBJ1-5	CASSVSNQPQHF	TGTGCCAGCAGCGTATCCAATCAGCCCCAGCATTTT
TRBV12-3/TRBV12-4	NA	13	NA	TRBJ2-7	CASSFQGIYEQYF	TGTGCCAGCAGTTTTCAGGGAATCTACGAGCAGTACTTC
TRBV29-1	NA	12	NA	TRBJ2-5	CSVEVIPETQYF	TGCAGCGTTGAAGTTATCCCGGAGACCCAGTACTTC
TRBV7-2	NA	18	NA	TRBJ1-2	CASSSNSGASSGEYGYTF	TGTGCCAGCAGCTCCAATTCCGGGGCTTCCTCCGGAGAATATGGCTACACCTTC
TRBV2	NA	12	NA	TRBJ1-6	CASSQNNSPLHF	TGTGCCAGCAGTCAAAATAATTCACCCCTCCACTTT
TRBV2	NA	13	NA	TRBJ1-1	CASSADSNTEAFF	TGTGCCAGCAGTGCTGACAGTAACACTGAAGCTTTCTTT
TRBV30	NA	15	NA	TRBJ1-5	CAWSVYGRSNQPQHF	TGTGCCTGGAGTGTGTACGGACGTAGCAATCAGCCCCAGCATTTT
TRBV7-9	NA	15	TRBD1	TRBJ1-2	CASSLGGQDGYGYTF	TGTGCCAGCAGCTTAGGTGGACAGGATGGCTATGGCTACACCTTC
TRBV7-2	NA	16	NA	TRBJ1-5	CASSLRAAAHNQPQHF	TGTGCCAGCAGCTTAAGGGCAGCGGCTCACAATCAGCCCCAGCATTTT
TRBV19	NA	16	TRBD2	TRBJ2-3	CASSIGTTSRTDTQYF	TGTGCCAGTAGTATCGGGACTACCTCGCGCACAGATACGCAGTATTTT
TRBV7-9	NA	15	NA	TRBJ1-5	CASSLGEGRNQPQHF	TGTGCCAGCAGCTTAGGGGAGGGGCGCAATCAGCCCCAGCATTTT
TRBV18	NA	14	NA	TRBJ2-7	CASSPKDRPYEQYF	TGTGCCAGCTCACCAAAGGACAGACCCTACGAGCAGTACTTC
TRBV12-3/TRBV12-4	NA	13	NA	TRBJ1-1	CASIYQHNTEAFF	TGTGCCAGCATCTATCAGCACAACACTGAAGCTTTCTTT
TRBV2	NA	12	NA	TRBJ2-3	CASTPFTDTQYF	TGTGCCAGCACCCCATTCACAGATACGCAGTATTTT
TRBV9	NA	14	NA	TRBJ1-5	CASSDGDSNQPQHF	TGTGCCAGCAGCGACGGGGACAGCAATCAGCCCCAGCATTTT
TRBV5-6	NA	16	TRBD1	TRBJ1-4	CASSPGQGATYEKLFF	TGTGCCAGCAGCCCCGGACAGGGGGCAACCTATGAAAAACTGTTTTTT
TRBV5-6	NA	13	TRBD1	TRBJ1-1	CASSPGRDREAFF	TGTGCCAGCAGCCCTGGTCGGGACAGGGAGGCTTTCTTT
TRBV5-1	NA	15	NA	TRBJ1-3	CASSLEGLGGNTIYF	TGCGCCAGCAGCTTGGAGGGTTTGGGTGGAAACACCATATATTTT
TRBV6-5	NA	15	TRBD2	TRBJ2-1	CASSYRGEAYNEQFF	TGTGCCAGCAGTTACCGGGGGGAAGCCTACAATGAGCAGTTCTTC
TRBV30	once	12	NA	TRBJ1-1	CAVTGGWTEAFF	TGTGCTGTGACAGGAGGCTGGACTGAAGCTTTCTTT
TRBV6-6	once	13	NA	TRBJ1-5	CAIRPGKNQPQHF	TGTGCCATTCGTCCGGGAAAAAATCAGCCCCAGCATTTT
TRBV9	NA	13	NA	TRBJ1-2	CASSVGGAYGYTF	TGTGCCAGCAGCGTAGGCGGAGCCTATGGCTACACCTTC
TRBV6-5	NA	15	TRBD2	TRBJ2-5	CASSPKRGRRETQYF	TGTGCCAGCAGTCCTAAGCGGGGGAGGCGAGAGACCCAGTACTTC
TRBV7-2	NA	16	NA	TRBJ2-1	CASSAPGHPSYNEQFF	TGTGCCAGCAGCGCACCGGGACACCCCTCCTACAATGAGCAGTTCTTC
TRBV25-1	NA	11	NA	TRBJ2-7	CASRRAYEQYF	TGTGCCAGCAGACGAGCCTACGAGCAGTACTTC
TRBV19	NA	14	TRBD1	TRBJ2-3	CATLGDRRTDTQYF	TGTGCCACATTGGGGGACAGGCGCACAGATACGCAGTATTTT
TRBV5-1	NA	15	TRBD1	TRBJ2-7	CASSQLTGTVHEQYF	TGCGCCAGCAGCCAACTAACCGGGACAGTACACGAGCAGTACTTC
TRBV5-5	NA	14	NA	TRBJ2-7	CASSLALQDPGQYF	TGTGCCAGCAGCTTGGCACTCCAAGACCCCGGGCAGTACTTC
TRBV19	NA	17	TRBD2	TRBJ2-2	CASSKTSGGANTGELFF	TGTGCCAGTAGTAAGACTAGCGGGGGGGCGAACACCGGGGAGCTGTTTTTT
TRBV2	few	14	NA	TRBJ1-2	CASSPGIPGGGYTF	TGTGCCAGCAGTCCAGGGATTCCGGGAGGAGGCTACACCTTC
TRBV6-5	NA	15	NA	TRBJ1-5	CASSYGDTSNQPQHF	TGTGCCAGCAGTTACGGGGACACTAGCAATCAGCCCCAGCATTTT
TRBV3-1/TRBV3-2	few	11	NA	TRBJ1-2	CASSQDISLLF	TGTGCCAGCAGCCAAGATATATCTTTGCTCTTC
TRBV10-3	NA	14	NA	TRBJ1-4	CAISDPDIGEKLFF	TGTGCCATCAGTGACCCGGACATAGGTGAAAAACTGTTTTTT
TRBV27	NA	14	NA	TRBJ1-2	CASSPITGAINYTF	TGTGCCAGCAGTCCCATTACAGGTGCTATTAACTACACCTTC
TRBV5-4	once	14	NA	TRBJ1-1	CATRNTGRNTEAFF	TGTGCCACCCGAAATACAGGGAGGAACACTGAAGCTTTCTTT
TRBV12-5	NA	15	TRBD1	TRBJ1-2	CASGLSPAGGYGYTF	TGTGCTAGTGGTTTGTCCCCCGCAGGGGGATATGGCTACACCTTC
TRBV5-1	NA	15	NA	TRBJ2-5	CASIWGGTGQETQYF	TGCGCCAGCATTTGGGGGGGCACAGGCCAAGAGACCCAGTACTTC
TRBV25-1	NA	18	TRBD1	TRBJ1-3	CASSQTGGALVAGNTIYF	TGTGCCAGCAGTCAAACAGGGGGCGCGTTGGTGGCTGGAAACACCATATATTTT
TRBV7-2	once	13	NA	TRBJ1-2	CASSQSREDGYTF	TGTGCCAGCAGTCAAAGCCGGGAGGATGGCTACACCTTC
TRBV5-1	NA	14	NA	TRBJ1-2	CASSLEVERDGYTF	TGCGCCAGCAGCTTGGAAGTGGAAAGGGATGGCTACACCTTC
TRBV11-2	NA	15	NA	TRBJ2-7	CASSSYRHGYLEQYF	TGTGCCAGCAGCTCCTACCGGCACGGGTATTTGGAGCAGTACTTC
TRBV7-2	NA	14	NA	TRBJ2-5	CASSLGGLQETQYF	TGTGCCAGCAGCTTAGGGGGCCTGCAGGAGACCCAGTACTTC
TRBV27	NA	16	TRBD1	TRBJ1-2	CASSSPRDRINYGYTF	TGTGCCAGCAGCTCCCCCAGGGACAGAATTAACTATGGCTACACCTTC